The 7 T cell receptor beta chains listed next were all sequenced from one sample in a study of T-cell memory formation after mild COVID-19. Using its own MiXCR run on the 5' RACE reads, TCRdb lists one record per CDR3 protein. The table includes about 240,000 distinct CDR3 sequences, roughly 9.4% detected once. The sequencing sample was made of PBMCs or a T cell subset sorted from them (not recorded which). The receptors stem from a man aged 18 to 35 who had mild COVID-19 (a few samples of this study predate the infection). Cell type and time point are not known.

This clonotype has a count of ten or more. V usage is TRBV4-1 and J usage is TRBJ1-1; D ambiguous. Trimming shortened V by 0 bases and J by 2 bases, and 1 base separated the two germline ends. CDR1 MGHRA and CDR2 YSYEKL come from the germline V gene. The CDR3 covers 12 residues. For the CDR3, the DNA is TGCGCCAGCAGCCAAGATAACACTGAAGCTTTCTTT. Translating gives CASSQDNTEAFF.

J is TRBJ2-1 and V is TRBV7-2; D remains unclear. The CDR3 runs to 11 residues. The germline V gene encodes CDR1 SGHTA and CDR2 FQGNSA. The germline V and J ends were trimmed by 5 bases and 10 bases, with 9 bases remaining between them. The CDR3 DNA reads TGTGCCAGCAGCCCATTCGGGGAGCAGTTCTTC. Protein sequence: CASSPFGEQFF.

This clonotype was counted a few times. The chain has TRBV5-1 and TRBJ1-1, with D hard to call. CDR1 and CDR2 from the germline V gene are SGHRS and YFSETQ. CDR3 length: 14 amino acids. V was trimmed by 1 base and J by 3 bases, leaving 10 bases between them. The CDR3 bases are TGCGCCAGCAGCTTGACCGTCGACGACACTGAAGCTTTCTTT. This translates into CASSLTVDDTEAFF.

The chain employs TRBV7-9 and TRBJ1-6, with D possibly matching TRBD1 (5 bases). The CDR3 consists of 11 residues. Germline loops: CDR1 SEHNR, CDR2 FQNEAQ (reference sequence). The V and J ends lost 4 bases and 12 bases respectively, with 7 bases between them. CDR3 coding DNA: TGTGCCAGCAGCTCGGGGGGACCCCTCCACTTT. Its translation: CASSSGGPLHF. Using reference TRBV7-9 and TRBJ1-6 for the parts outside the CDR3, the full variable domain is DTGVSQNPRHKITKRGQNVTFRCDPISEHNRLYWYRQTLGQGPEFLTYFQNEAQLEKSRLLSDRFSAERPKGSFSTLEIQRTEQGDSAMYLCASSSGGPLHFGNGTRLTVT.

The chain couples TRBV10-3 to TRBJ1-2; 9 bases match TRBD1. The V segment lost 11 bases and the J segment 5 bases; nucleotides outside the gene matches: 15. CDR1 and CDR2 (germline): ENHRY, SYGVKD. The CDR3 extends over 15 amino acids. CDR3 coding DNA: TGTGCCCGAGACGGGACAGGGCCCTTCAATTATGGCTACACCTTC. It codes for CARDGTGPFNYGYTF.

Here the CDR3 reads CASSYSTGNRYTF. In DNA, the CDR3 is TGTGCCAGCAGTTACTCGACGGGGAACCGCTACACCTTC. This chain joins TRBV6-5 and TRBJ1-2; D gene unclear. The CDR3 has 13 residues. Germline V gene sequence: CDR1 MNHEY, CDR2 SVGAGI. V was clipped by 0 bases and J by 9 bases, with 11 bases between them.

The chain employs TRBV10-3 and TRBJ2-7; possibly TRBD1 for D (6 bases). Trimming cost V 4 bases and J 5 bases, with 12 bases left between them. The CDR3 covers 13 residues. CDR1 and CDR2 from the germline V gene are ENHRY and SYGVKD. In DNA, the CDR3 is TGTGCCATCAGTGGGGAGTACAGGGACGAGCAGTACGTC. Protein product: CAISGEYRDEQYV.